This is a list of T cell receptor beta chains from one sample in a study of shared clonotypes between healthy human individuals. Clones were read by immunoSEQ multiplex PCR, and TCRdb kept only the in-frame ones, dropping some. This table holds hundreds of thousands of clones, about 95% found once. Sequencing was done on a sample of naive CD8+ T cells sorted from blood. The origin of the receptors is a young woman in good health. Both conserved end residues are part of each CDR3. The order of the fields is V gene, CDR3 length, J gene, D gene, CDR3 DNA, CDR3 protein. The D gene is left open where the match is weak.

TRBV19	14	TRBJ2-7	TRBD1	TGTGCCAGTACTGACCCCGGGACAGAATACGAGCAGTACTTC	CASTDPGTEYEQYF
TRBV7-9	12	TRBJ2-1	-	TGTGCCAGCGGGAACTCCTACAATGAGCAGTTCTTC	CASGNSYNEQFF
TRBV20-1	10	TRBJ2-1	-	TGCAGTGCCTTAAACAATGAGCAGTTCTTC	CSALNNEQFF
TRBV5-4	14	TRBJ2-4	-	TGTGCCAGCAGCTTGTCAGGCCCTTCAAACATTCAGTACTTC	CASSLSGPSNIQYF
TRBV7-9	14	TRBJ1-1	TRBD1	TGTGCCAGCAGCTCGGGGACAGGAAACACTGAAGCTTTCTTT	CASSSGTGNTEAFF
TRBV7-6	15	TRBJ2-1	TRBD2	TGTGCCAGCGGCTCGTGGGCGGGAGGGAACAATGAGCAGTTCTTC	CASGSWAGGNNEQFF
TRBV7-9	17	TRBJ2-1	TRBD2	TGTGCCAGCTTGGGACTAGCGGGATTAGTGCCCTACAATGAGCAGTTCTTC	CASLGLAGLVPYNEQFF
TRBV19	14	TRBJ2-1	-	TGTGCCAGTAGTTCCTCTAGCGACTACAATGAGCAGTTCTTC	CASSSSSDYNEQFF
TRBV5-4	14	TRBJ2-5	TRBD2	TGTGCCAGCAGCTGGTCGGCTAGCGGAGAGACCCAGTACTTC	CASSWSASGETQYF
TRBV30	12	TRBJ2-1	-	TGTGCCTGGAGTCCCACCCAAGTCGTGGCGTTCTTC	CAWSPTQVVAFF
TRBV27	12	TRBJ2-2	-	TGTGCCAGCAGTTTTCACACCGGGGAGCTGTTTTTT	CASSFHTGELFF
TRBV27	12	TRBJ1-1	-	TGTGCCAGCCGACAGACGCTCACTGAAGCTTTCTTT	CASRQTLTEAFF
TRBV13	17	TRBJ1-2	TRBD1	TGTGCCAGCAGCTCCCCCCAGGGGGGCGGTGTACGAAATGGCTACACCTTC	CASSSPQGGGVRNGYTF